A single sample is the source of the 4 T cell receptor beta chains below, sequenced in a study of shared clonotypes between healthy human individuals. Repertoires were generated with immunoSEQ multiplex PCR, while TCRdb's copy carries only in-frame clones and drops some. This sample has around 2,000,000 clones, with around 95% found just once. The sample was naive CD4+ T cells sorted from blood. As to subset: CD45RA+ positively selected. Receptors were obtained from a man younger than 35 in good health.

This chain joins TRBV5-4 and TRBJ2-1; D might be TRBD2 (6 bases). The germline V gene has CDR1 SGHNT and CDR2 YYREEE (reference sequence). The CDR3 extends over 13 amino acids. Trimming took 6 bases from V and 14 from J, leaving 21 bases between them. As DNA, the CDR3 is TGTGCCAGCAAGCTTGTGGAGGGGAATAAGGAGTTCTTC. Encoded protein: CASKLVEGNKEFF.

This clone was recorded only once. V is TRBV27 and J is TRBJ2-2, with 8 bases matching TRBD1. Germline CDR1 reads MNHEY; CDR2 reads SMNVEV (reference sequence). The CDR3 contains 15 residues. Trimming took 6 bases from V and 1 from J; bases not matched to a gene: 4. In DNA form, the CDR3 reads TGTGCCAGCAGCCCGGACAGGGTGAACACCGGGGAGCTGTTTTTT. This encodes CASSPDRVNTGELFF.

The V call is TRBV28, the J call TRBJ1-5; a possible D gene is TRBD1 (5 bases). This CDR3 region has 12 residues. Trimming removed 7 bases from V and 6 bases from J, with 10 bases in between. The V gene's germline CDR1 is MDHEN and CDR2 SYDVKM. As DNA, the CDR3 is TGTGCCAGCACCTCTGGGGGTCAGCCCCAGCATTTT. It codes for CASTSGGQPQHF.

The rearrangement links TRBV7-2 to TRBJ2-7; D might be TRBD1 (6 bases). CDR3 length: 15 residues. Trimming removed 5 bases from V and 2 bases from J, with 16 bases in between. The germline CDR1 and CDR2 sequences are SGHTA and FQGNSA. The CDR3 DNA reads TGTGCCAGCAGCCCTCAAGGGGGACCCACCTACGAGCAGTACTTC. Amino acids: CASSPQGGPTYEQYF.